This is a list of T cell receptor beta chains from one sample in a study of T cell responses to AZD1222 COVID-19 vaccine. Assay used: immunoSEQ multiplex PCR; TCRdb lists only in-frame clones, some missing. The sample consists of tens of thousands of clones, about nine tenths of them appearing once. This specimen was peripheral blood, taken 28 days after the second AZD1222 dose. All receptors come from an adult who received the AZD1222 COVID-19 vaccine. Both conserved end residues are part of each CDR3. Each record gives: D gene, J gene, V gene, clone size, CDR3 DNA, CDR3 protein. A D gene is named only where the DNA matches it firmly. Clone size is not always given. Where it is, it says once, few, many or a class for expanded clones.

d_call: TRBD1
j_call: TRBJ2-7
v_call: TRBV11-2
clone_size: NA
cdr3_nt: TGTGCCAGCAGCTTAGGGGCCTTTGGGACAGGGCTGAGCGAGCAGTACTTC
cdr3_aa: CASSLGAFGTGLSEQYF

d_call: NA
j_call: TRBJ2-7
v_call: TRBV4-2
clone_size: NA
cdr3_nt: TGTGCCAGCAGCCAAGAGGCGGAGCCCTACGAGCAGTACTTC
cdr3_aa: CASSQEAEPYEQYF

d_call: NA
j_call: TRBJ2-7
v_call: TRBV5-6
clone_size: NA
cdr3_nt: TGTGCCAGCAGCCCCGGTGGGGGGGGCCCCTACGAGCAGTACTTC
cdr3_aa: CASSPGGGGPYEQYF

d_call: NA
j_call: TRBJ2-2
v_call: TRBV21-1
clone_size: few
cdr3_nt: TGTGCCAGCAGCCCGACGTGGTCCGGGGAGCTGTTTTTT
cdr3_aa: CASSPTWSGELFF

d_call: TRBD2
j_call: TRBJ2-7
v_call: TRBV5-1
clone_size: NA
cdr3_nt: TGCGCCAGCAGCTTGGTGGTAGCGGGAGGGATAAACGAGCAGTACTTC
cdr3_aa: CASSLVVAGGINEQYF

d_call: TRBD1
j_call: TRBJ1-6
v_call: TRBV28
clone_size: once
cdr3_nt: TGTGCCAGCAGCTGGACAGGGTTTAATAATTCACCCCTCCACTTT
cdr3_aa: CASSWTGFNNSPLHF

d_call: TRBD2
j_call: TRBJ2-1
v_call: TRBV9
clone_size: NA
cdr3_nt: TGTGCCAGCAGCGTAGACCCGGGAGGTACTAATGAGCAGTTCTTC
cdr3_aa: CASSVDPGGTNEQFF

d_call: NA
j_call: TRBJ1-5
v_call: TRBV2
clone_size: NA
cdr3_nt: TGTGCCAGCAGTGAGGAAGGGTATAGCAATCAGCCCCAGCATTTT
cdr3_aa: CASSEEGYSNQPQHF

d_call: NA
j_call: TRBJ2-1
v_call: TRBV7-2
clone_size: NA
cdr3_nt: TGTGCCAGCAGCTTAGTCTCTAGCGTAGTTCCCCAATTGAATGAGCAGTTCTTC
cdr3_aa: CASSLVSSVVPQLNEQFF

d_call: TRBD2
j_call: TRBJ2-1
v_call: TRBV28
clone_size: NA
cdr3_nt: TGTGCCAGCAGTATAAAAACCCCAGGACTAGCGGGAAATGAGCAGTTCTTC
cdr3_aa: CASSIKTPGLAGNEQFF

d_call: TRBD2
j_call: TRBJ2-1
v_call: TRBV30
clone_size: NA
cdr3_nt: TGTGCCTGGAGTGGGACTAGCGGGAGGGCATTAAGCTCCTACAATGAGCAGTTCTTC
cdr3_aa: CAWSGTSGRALSSYNEQFF

d_call: NA
j_call: TRBJ1-6
v_call: TRBV19
clone_size: NA
cdr3_nt: TGTGCCAGTATCGGGGCGGGCAGGAATTCACCCCTCCACTTT
cdr3_aa: CASIGAGRNSPLHF

d_call: NA
j_call: TRBJ1-1
v_call: TRBV6-5
clone_size: NA
cdr3_nt: TGTGCCAGGCCGGGAGGTTGGACTGAAGCTTTCTTT
cdr3_aa: CARPGGWTEAFF

d_call: NA
j_call: TRBJ1-3
v_call: TRBV5-1
clone_size: NA
cdr3_nt: TGCGCCAGCAGCTCAAGACCGGAGTCTGGAAACACCATATATTTT
cdr3_aa: CASSSRPESGNTIYF

d_call: TRBD1
j_call: TRBJ2-1
v_call: TRBV7-8
clone_size: NA
cdr3_nt: TGTGCCAGCAGCTTAGCGGGACAGGGTAGCTACAATGAGCAGTTCTTC
cdr3_aa: CASSLAGQGSYNEQFF

d_call: NA
j_call: TRBJ1-1
v_call: TRBV20-1
clone_size: NA
cdr3_nt: TGCAGTGCTAGTGGCTCAGCTCACACTGAAGCTTTCTTT
cdr3_aa: CSASGSAHTEAFF

d_call: TRBD2
j_call: TRBJ2-7
v_call: TRBV7-8
clone_size: NA
cdr3_nt: TGTGCCAGCAGCTTAGTTACTAGCGGGAGGTACGAGCAGTACTTC
cdr3_aa: CASSLVTSGRYEQYF

d_call: NA
j_call: TRBJ2-1
v_call: TRBV5-8
clone_size: NA
cdr3_nt: TGTGCCAGCAGCTTGCGGGCGGGCCACAATGAGCAGTTCTTC
cdr3_aa: CASSLRAGHNEQFF

d_call: NA
j_call: TRBJ2-4
v_call: TRBV6-1
clone_size: NA
cdr3_nt: TGTGCCAGCAGTGCCCGGGCAGGTCTAGCCAAAAACATTCAGTACTTC
cdr3_aa: CASSARAGLAKNIQYF

d_call: TRBD1
j_call: TRBJ1-5
v_call: TRBV7-2
clone_size: NA
cdr3_nt: TGTGCCAGCAGCTTGGGGACAGTGAATCAGCCCCAGCATTTT
cdr3_aa: CASSLGTVNQPQHF

d_call: NA
j_call: TRBJ2-3
v_call: TRBV9
clone_size: NA
cdr3_nt: TGTGCCAGCAGCGACCGACCTGAGACGGGAATTGGCACAGATACGCAGTATTTT
cdr3_aa: CASSDRPETGIGTDTQYF

d_call: NA
j_call: TRBJ1-4
v_call: TRBV3-1/TRBV3-2
clone_size: NA
cdr3_nt: TGTGCCAGCAGCCAGGGTTTCGGGGCAACTAATGAAAAACTGTTTTTT
cdr3_aa: CASSQGFGATNEKLFF

d_call: NA
j_call: TRBJ2-2
v_call: TRBV6-4
clone_size: NA
cdr3_nt: TGTGCCAGCAGTGAAAGAGCGGGCAACACCGGGGAGCTGTTTTTT
cdr3_aa: CASSERAGNTGELFF

d_call: NA
j_call: TRBJ2-7
v_call: TRBV5-1
clone_size: NA
cdr3_nt: TGCGCCAGCAGCCCCGACTCGACTTCCTACGAGCAGTACTTC
cdr3_aa: CASSPDSTSYEQYF

d_call: NA
j_call: TRBJ1-1
v_call: TRBV7-3
clone_size: NA
cdr3_nt: TGTGCCAGCAGCTTAGAGGGGAGAACTGAAGCTTTCTTT
cdr3_aa: CASSLEGRTEAFF

d_call: NA
j_call: TRBJ2-3
v_call: TRBV9
clone_size: NA
cdr3_nt: TGTGCCAGCAGCGTACTTGGGTTTAGCGGCACAGATACGCAGTATTTT
cdr3_aa: CASSVLGFSGTDTQYF

d_call: NA
j_call: TRBJ2-3
v_call: TRBV11-2
clone_size: once
cdr3_nt: TGTGCCAGCAGCTTAGACAGCACAGATACGCAGTATTTT
cdr3_aa: CASSLDSTDTQYF

d_call: NA
j_call: TRBJ1-3
v_call: TRBV7-8
clone_size: NA
cdr3_nt: TGTGCCAGCAGCTTTCAGGGGTCGGCTGGAAACACCATATATTTT
cdr3_aa: CASSFQGSAGNTIYF

d_call: TRBD2
j_call: TRBJ2-1
v_call: TRBV4-1
clone_size: NA
cdr3_nt: TGCGCCAGCAGCCAAGTTGCGGGAGTTCACCCCTACAATGAGCAGTTCTTC
cdr3_aa: CASSQVAGVHPYNEQFF

d_call: NA
j_call: TRBJ2-7
v_call: TRBV6-5
clone_size: NA
cdr3_nt: TGTGCCAGCAAGTCCGGTTGGCAGATCCTCTACGAGCAGTACTTC
cdr3_aa: CASKSGWQILYEQYF

d_call: NA
j_call: TRBJ1-5
v_call: TRBV27
clone_size: few
cdr3_nt: TGTGCCAGCAGTTTGAGGGGTCAGCCCCAGCATTTT
cdr3_aa: CASSLRGQPQHF

d_call: TRBD1
j_call: TRBJ2-5
v_call: TRBV18
clone_size: NA
cdr3_nt: TGTGCCAGCTCACCACTAGGGACAGGCCAAGAGACCCAGTACTTC
cdr3_aa: CASSPLGTGQETQYF

d_call: NA
j_call: TRBJ2-5
v_call: TRBV2
clone_size: few
cdr3_nt: TGTGCCAGCAGTTGGGTAGGGGAGACCCAGTACTTC
cdr3_aa: CASSWVGETQYF

d_call: NA
j_call: TRBJ1-5
v_call: TRBV2
clone_size: NA
cdr3_nt: TGTGCCAGCAGTCTCCGTTTCGTGGATAGCAATCAGCCCCAGCATTTT
cdr3_aa: CASSLRFVDSNQPQHF

d_call: NA
j_call: TRBJ2-1
v_call: TRBV27
clone_size: NA
cdr3_nt: TGTGCCAGCAGTTTTCGAGACTCTGACAATGAGCAGTTCTTC
cdr3_aa: CASSFRDSDNEQFF

d_call: NA
j_call: TRBJ1-1
v_call: TRBV6-6
clone_size: NA
cdr3_nt: TGTGCCAGCAGTTACGCAGAGGGGGCTGAAGCTTTCTTT
cdr3_aa: CASSYAEGAEAFF

d_call: NA
j_call: TRBJ1-5
v_call: TRBV7-2
clone_size: NA
cdr3_nt: TGTGCCAGCAGCCAGAGGCCCCAAGAGAGCAATCAGCCCCAGCATTTT
cdr3_aa: CASSQRPQESNQPQHF

d_call: NA
j_call: TRBJ1-5
v_call: TRBV19
clone_size: NA
cdr3_nt: TGTGCCAGTAACCCGATGACCGATAGCAATCAGCCCCAGCATTTT
cdr3_aa: CASNPMTDSNQPQHF

d_call: NA
j_call: TRBJ1-3
v_call: TRBV18
clone_size: NA
cdr3_nt: TGTGCCAGCTCACCAACGGCAGGCGGAAACACCATATATTTT
cdr3_aa: CASSPTAGGNTIYF

d_call: NA
j_call: TRBJ2-5
v_call: TRBV10-2
clone_size: NA
cdr3_nt: TGCGCCAGCTCGATTGGCAGGGGTGGGCAAGAGACCCAGTACTTC
cdr3_aa: CASSIGRGGQETQYF

d_call: TRBD1
j_call: TRBJ1-1
v_call: TRBV4-2
clone_size: NA
cdr3_nt: TGTGCCAGCAGCCAGGGGGACAGGAGCACTGAAGCTTTCTTT
cdr3_aa: CASSQGDRSTEAFF

d_call: NA
j_call: TRBJ2-3
v_call: TRBV7-2
clone_size: NA
cdr3_nt: TGTGCCAGCAGCTTACGGACGATGGGGACAGATACGCAGTATTTT
cdr3_aa: CASSLRTMGTDTQYF

d_call: TRBD2
j_call: TRBJ2-1
v_call: TRBV29-1
clone_size: few
cdr3_nt: TGCAGCGTTGAAGATCGGGGACTAGCGGACAATGAGCAGTTCTTC
cdr3_aa: CSVEDRGLADNEQFF

d_call: NA
j_call: TRBJ1-1
v_call: TRBV19
clone_size: NA
cdr3_nt: TGTGCCAGTAGTCCTTGGGGGGTGGACGCCCAGCGAGCTTTCTTT
cdr3_aa: CASSPWGVDAQRAFF

d_call: NA
j_call: TRBJ2-3
v_call: TRBV7-3
clone_size: NA
cdr3_nt: TGTGCCAGCAGCCTTGGACGGGCGGCAGATACGCAGTATTTT
cdr3_aa: CASSLGRAADTQYF

d_call: TRBD2
j_call: TRBJ2-7
v_call: TRBV5-1
clone_size: NA
cdr3_nt: TGCGCCAGCAGCTTGGGGACTAGCGGGAGCTCCTACGAGCAGTACTTC
cdr3_aa: CASSLGTSGSSYEQYF

d_call: NA
j_call: TRBJ1-1
v_call: TRBV7-9
clone_size: NA
cdr3_nt: TGTGTCAGCAGCTTCGGTCCTGAAGCTTTCTTT
cdr3_aa: CVSSFGPEAFF

d_call: NA
j_call: TRBJ1-5
v_call: TRBV7-2
clone_size: NA
cdr3_nt: TGTGCCAGCAGCGATCAAATCGTTGCGGGAAGGGTTCAGCCCCAGCATTTT
cdr3_aa: CASSDQIVAGRVQPQHF

d_call: NA
j_call: TRBJ1-1
v_call: TRBV29-1
clone_size: NA
cdr3_nt: TGCAGCGTTGAAGATCTATCAGGGGAAGCTTTCTTT
cdr3_aa: CSVEDLSGEAFF

d_call: TRBD2
j_call: TRBJ2-1
v_call: TRBV11-3
clone_size: NA
cdr3_nt: TGTGCCAGCAGCCCTCGACTAGCGGGGTACAATGAGCAGTTCTTC
cdr3_aa: CASSPRLAGYNEQFF

d_call: NA
j_call: TRBJ2-7
v_call: TRBV5-1
clone_size: NA
cdr3_nt: TGCGCCAGCAGCTTAGGTGGCTGGGGCTACGAGCAGTACTTC
cdr3_aa: CASSLGGWGYEQYF

d_call: TRBD2
j_call: TRBJ2-2
v_call: TRBV7-2
clone_size: NA
cdr3_nt: TGTGCCAGCAGCTTAACTAGCGGGCCTAACGGGGAGCTGTTTTTT
cdr3_aa: CASSLTSGPNGELFF

d_call: TRBD1
j_call: TRBJ1-1
v_call: TRBV6-4
clone_size: NA
cdr3_nt: TGTGCCAGCAGTGACTCGGGGACAGGGGGCGAAGCTTTCTTT
cdr3_aa: CASSDSGTGGEAFF

d_call: NA
j_call: TRBJ2-1
v_call: TRBV3-1/TRBV3-2
clone_size: NA
cdr3_nt: TGTGCCAGCAGCCAAGATGCTAAACCAGACAGTCAGAATGAGCAGTTCTTC
cdr3_aa: CASSQDAKPDSQNEQFF

d_call: NA
j_call: TRBJ2-7
v_call: TRBV6-2/TRBV6-3
clone_size: NA
cdr3_nt: TGTGCCAGCAGTTACTCGCGTGCCCTGGGCTACGAGCAGTACTTC
cdr3_aa: CASSYSRALGYEQYF

d_call: TRBD1
j_call: TRBJ1-5
v_call: TRBV28
clone_size: NA
cdr3_nt: TGTGCCAGCAGTCCCTTGAGGACAGGGACGTTTTATAGCAATCAGCCCCAGCATTTT
cdr3_aa: CASSPLRTGTFYSNQPQHF

d_call: TRBD1
j_call: TRBJ1-2
v_call: TRBV6-2/TRBV6-3
clone_size: once
cdr3_nt: TGTGCCAGCAGTTCCAGGGGGGGCTACACCTTC
cdr3_aa: CASSSRGGYTF

d_call: NA
j_call: TRBJ2-1
v_call: TRBV14
clone_size: NA
cdr3_nt: TGTGCCAGCAGCCAGGGGAGACAGAACAGTGAGCAGTTCTTC
cdr3_aa: CASSQGRQNSEQFF

d_call: TRBD2
j_call: TRBJ2-1
v_call: TRBV18
clone_size: NA
cdr3_nt: TGTGCCAGCTCACCAAGGACGGGCGCGGGAGAAATGGCGAATGAGCAGTTCTTC
cdr3_aa: CASSPRTGAGEMANEQFF